The present TCR beta chain was sequenced within a study of T-cell memory formation after mild COVID-19. About the study: TCR clusters were largely donor specific.

The V gene's germline CDR1 is MDHEN and CDR2 SYDVKM. CDR3 length: 12 residues. Trimming took 6 bases from V and 7 from J, leaving 10 bases between them. TCRdb processed the 5' RACE reads anew with MiXCR; each CDR3 protein has one entry. The data contain more than 150,000 distinct CDR3 sequences, around a sixth of them singletons. The receptor was isolated from a young man who had mild COVID-19 (a few samples of this study predate the infection). Cell type and time point are not known. J is TRBJ2-4 and V is TRBV28; D is unclear. What was sequenced was PBMCs or a T cell subset sorted from them (not recorded which). CDR3: CASRHPANIQYF. DNA for the CDR3: TGTGCCAGCAGGCACCCCGCCAACATTCAGTACTTC.